Shown below are 29 T cell receptor beta chains from a single sample sequenced in a study of T cells expressing NK-cell markers. TCRdb re-called the 5' RACE reads; one entry per CDR3 protein, DNA not given. The sample includes about 460,000 distinct CDR3 sequences. Sequencing input: blood T cells: a sorted CD56 or NKG2C T cell subset, CD4+ or CD8+ T cells, or bulk PBMC T cells (not recorded which). These receptor sequences come from a woman between 45 and 60 years old in good health.

This chain connects TRBV12-3 or TRBV12-4 to TRBJ2-4. The CDR3 spans 13 residues. The CDR3 here is CASSRETKNIQYF.

This sequence joins TRBV6-1 and TRBJ2-1. The CDR3 runs 14 residues. From germline, CDR1 is MNHNS and CDR2 SASEGT. CDR3 sequence reads: CASTGARIRNEQFF.

V gene TRBV7-9 combines with J gene TRBJ1-2; TCRdb reports TRBD1, a call that lacks DNA to check it against. From germline, CDR1 is SEHNR and CDR2 FQNEAQ (reference sequence). CDR3 size: 14 residues. The CDR3 reads CASSFDTGSHGYTF.

The chain couples TRBV25-1 to TRBJ2-3; TCRdb's D call of TRBD1 is untestable without DNA. The germline CDR1 and CDR2 sequences are MGHDK and SYGVNS. This CDR3 has 14 residues. CDR3 loop: CASNGITSTDTQYF. Full variable domain (rest looked up from reference TRBV25-1 and TRBJ2-3): EADIYQTPRYLVIGTGKKITLECSQTMGHDKMYWYQQDPGMELHLIHYSYGVNSTEKGDLSSESTVSRIRTEHFPLTLESARPSHTSQYLCASNGITSTDTQYFGPGTRLTVL.

This chain links TRBV5-1 with TRBJ2-7; TCRdb designates TRBD2, a call that cannot be tested without DNA. The germline V gene has CDR1 SGHRS and CDR2 YFSETQ. The CDR3 covers 17 residues. The CDR3: CASAWGGLASSSYEQYF.

This chain uses TRBV11-3 with TRBJ2-2; TCRdb selects TRBD2, and the lack of DNA leaves this call unchecked. CDR3 size: 17 residues. Germline loops: CDR1 SGHNT, CDR2 YENEEA. The CDR3 loop is CASSLALAGTYTGELFF.

The J gene is TRBJ2-1, the V gene TRBV15; TCRdb's D call, TRBD2, is unchecked because there is no DNA. CDR3 size: 15 residues. Per germline, CDR1 LNHNV and CDR2 YYDKDF (reference sequence). CDR3 in amino acids: CATSRSRETLGEQFF.

The gene calls are TRBV29-1 and TRBJ2-1; TCRdb calls TRBD1, which cannot be checked without DNA. The CDR3 covers 13 residues. Germline V gene data show CDR1 as SQVTM and CDR2 as ANQGSEA. CDR3 amino acids: CSVAAQVNNEQFF.

The rearrangement uses TRBV7-2 and TRBJ2-1. The CDR3 is 12 residues long. The germline gives CDR1 SGHTA, CDR2 FQGNSA. The CDR3 protein is CASSLGYPEQFF.

This sequence joins TRBV25-1 and TRBJ2-1; with no DNA, the TCRdb D assignment of TRBD1 cannot be verified. The CDR3 has 17 residues. Germline V gives CDR1 MGHDK, CDR2 SYGVNS. CDR3 residues: CASSDKVGDFSYNEQFF.

The V and J genes are TRBV9 and TRBJ2-1; there is no DNA to check the TCRdb D call of TRBD2. The CDR3 has 17 residues. From germline, CDR1 is SGDLS and CDR2 YYNGEE. Here the CDR3 reads CASSVATGLAGEHEQFF.

V is TRBV6-5 and J is TRBJ2-1; TCRdb proposes TRBD1, but this gene call is untestable without DNA. This CDR3 contains 15 residues. CDR1 MNHEY and CDR2 SVGAGI come from the germline V gene. The CDR3 sequence: CASSDRRSSWNEQFF.

J is TRBJ1-6 and V is TRBV3-1; the D call from TCRdb, TRBD1, cannot be confirmed without DNA. The CDR3 spans 16 residues. Germline CDR1 and CDR2: LGHDT and YNNKEL (reference sequence). The CDR3 region is CASSNRPRTENSPLHF.

The chain employs TRBV7-2 and TRBJ1-2. CDR1 and CDR2 (germline): SGHTA, FQGNSA. This CDR3 is 11 amino acids long. The CDR3 loop is CASREGYGYTF.

The chain is built from TRBV21-1 and TRBJ1-4; TCRdb returns TRBD1, unconfirmable since there is no DNA. TRBV21-1 is termed a pseudogene. The CDR3 totals 13 residues. CDR3 sequence reads: CASSGRGSGKLFF.

The J gene is TRBJ2-7, the V gene TRBV5-1; TCRdb's D call, TRBD1, is unchecked because there is no DNA. The CDR3 spans 14 residues. Germline V gene sequence: CDR1 SGHRS, CDR2 YFSETQ. The CDR3 here is CASSSETVSYEQYF.

J is TRBJ2-5 and V is TRBV5-4; no DNA is available, so the TRBD1 call from TCRdb remains unchecked. The CDR3 extends over 12 amino acids. Germline values: CDR1 SGHNT, CDR2 YYREEE (reference sequence). The CDR3 loop is CASSFQGETQYF. The whole variable domain, remainder taken from reference TRBV5-4 and TRBJ2-5, is ETGVTQSPTHLIKTRGQQVTLRCSSQSGHNTVSWYQQALGQGPQFIFQYYREEENGRGNFPPRFSGLQFPNYSSELNVNALELDDSALYLCASSFQGETQYFGPGTRLLVL.

The chain uses TRBV5-1 and TRBJ2-4. The CDR3 loop spans 14 amino acids. Per the germline V gene, CDR1 is SGHRS and CDR2 is YFSETQ. The CDR3: CASSLEPTKNIQYF.

This chain joins TRBV5-1 and TRBJ2-3; the D gene TCRdb calls, TRBD2, cannot be checked with no DNA. The CDR3 is made up of 17 amino acids. From germline, CDR1 is SGHRS and CDR2 YFSETQ. CDR3 region: CASSLTSSGRSADTQYF. The complete variable domain, with remaining parts taken from reference TRBV5-1 and TRBJ2-3, reads KAGVTQTPRYLIKTRGQQVTLSCSPISGHRSVSWYQQTPGQGLQFLFEYFSETQRNKGNFPGRFSGRQFSNSRSEMNVSTLELGDSALYLCASSLTSSGRSADTQYFGPGTRLTVL.

This rearrangement joins TRBV6-6 to TRBJ2-1; TCRdb's D call of TRBD2 is untestable without DNA. This CDR3 contains 13 residues. Per the germline V gene, CDR1 is MNHNY and CDR2 is SVGAGI (reference sequence). The CDR3 reads CASSQRSDNEQFF.

J is TRBJ2-3 and V is TRBV20-1; TCRdb's D call, TRBD1, is unchecked because there is no DNA. The CDR3 has 15 amino acids. Germline V gene data show CDR1 as DFQATT and CDR2 as SNEGSKA (reference sequence). The CDR3: CSASLGQGRADTQYF.

The rearrangement links TRBV5-1 to TRBJ2-2. The germline V gene encodes CDR1 SGHRS and CDR2 YFSETQ. This CDR3 spans 13 amino acids. CDR3 in amino acids: CASSLVQTGELFF. Full variable domain (missing parts from reference TRBV5-1 and TRBJ2-2): KAGVTQTPRYLIKTRGQQVTLSCSPISGHRSVSWYQQTPGQGLQFLFEYFSETQRNKGNFPGRFSGRQFSNSRSEMNVSTLELGDSALYLCASSLVQTGELFFGEGSRLTVL.

The chain combines TRBV5-1 with TRBJ2-2; TCRdb gives TRBD2 as the D gene, but with no DNA this cannot be confirmed. There are 15 residues in the CDR3. CDR1 and CDR2 from the germline V gene are SGHRS and YFSETQ. This chain's CDR3 is CASSARAANTGELFF.

This chain joins TRBV9 and TRBJ2-6; without DNA, the TCRdb call of TRBD1 cannot be checked. The CDR3 covers 16 residues. Germline CDR1 is SGDLS and CDR2 is YYNGEE. CDR3 sequence reads: CASSVGPGSGANVLTF.

The chain carries TRBV3-1 and TRBJ2-5; TCRdb's D call of TRBD2 is untestable without DNA. The CDR3 totals 14 residues. Germline CDR1 is LGHDT and CDR2 is YNNKEL (reference sequence). This chain's CDR3 is CASSQVGRRGTQYF.

The rearrangement joins TRBV5-1 to TRBJ2-1; there is no DNA to check the TCRdb D call of TRBD2. The CDR3 is made up of 16 amino acids. Germline V lookup: CDR1 SGHRS, CDR2 YFSETQ. The CDR3 reads CASSLVAGPDLNEQFF.

V gene TRBV9 combines with J gene TRBJ2-5; TCRdb picks TRBD2, but there is no DNA to check that call. The CDR3 contains 16 residues. Germline values: CDR1 SGDLS, CDR2 YYNGEE. The CDR3 is CASSVVGSGNIETQYF.

The chain is built from TRBV12-3 or TRBV12-4 and TRBJ1-2. The CDR3 covers 12 residues. The CDR3 protein is CASSLAGEGYTF.

The rearrangement links TRBV20-1 to TRBJ2-1; no DNA is available, so the TRBD1 call from TCRdb remains unchecked. Germline CDR1 is DFQATT and CDR2 is SNEGSKA (reference sequence). This CDR3 spans 15 amino acids. The CDR3 here is CSANLRGNPYNEQFF.